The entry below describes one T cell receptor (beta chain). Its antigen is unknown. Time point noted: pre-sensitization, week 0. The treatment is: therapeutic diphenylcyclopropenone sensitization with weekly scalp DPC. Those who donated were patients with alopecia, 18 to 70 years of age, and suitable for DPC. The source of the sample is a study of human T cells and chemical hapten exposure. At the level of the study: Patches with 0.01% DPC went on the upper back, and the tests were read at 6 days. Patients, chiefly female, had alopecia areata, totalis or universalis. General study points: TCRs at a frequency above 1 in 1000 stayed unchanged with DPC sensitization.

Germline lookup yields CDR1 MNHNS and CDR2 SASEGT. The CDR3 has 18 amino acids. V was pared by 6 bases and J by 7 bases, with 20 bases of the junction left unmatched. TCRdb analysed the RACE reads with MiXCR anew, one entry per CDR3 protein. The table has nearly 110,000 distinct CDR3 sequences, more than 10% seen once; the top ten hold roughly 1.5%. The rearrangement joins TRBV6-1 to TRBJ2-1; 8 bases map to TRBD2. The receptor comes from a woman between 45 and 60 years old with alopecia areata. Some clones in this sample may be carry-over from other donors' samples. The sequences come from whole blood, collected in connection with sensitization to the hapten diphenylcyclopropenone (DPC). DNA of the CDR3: TGTGCCAGCAGCCTCTCCCGAAGGCTAGCGGGCAACTCGAATGAGCAGTTCTTC. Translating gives CASSLSRRLAGNSNEQFF.